This T cell receptor beta chain was sequenced in a study of blood T cell repertoires in COVID-19. Study context: Nucleic acid was either cDNA or gDNA, and it came from T cells, B-cell-depleted T cells, or PBMCs.

As handled by the study authors: Nucleated cell counts were estimated from reference gene primer amplification. Produced via immunoSEQ multiplex PCR; TCRdb's table is partial and in-frame only. For V, J and clone size, that table is used; D and trimming come from the DNA. The data show 250,000 to 300,000 clones, just over 90% seen once. The V gene lost 4 bases and the J gene lost 4 bases, with 16 bases spanning the gap. The CDR3 is made up of 14 amino acids. CDR1 and CDR2 (germline): GTSNPN, SVGIG (reference sequence). Across over 20 US areas, participants ranged in age from about 18 to 100 years. The specimen was PBMCs or T cells enriched from blood (not recorded which). This clonotype was sampled from a woman aged 40 to 50 with acute COVID-19. The rearrangement links TRBV30 to TRBJ1-1; perhaps TRBD1 as D (6 bases). DNA for the CDR3: TGTGCCTGGAACCCGGACAGCTACGCCACTGAAGCTTTCTTT. Residues: CAWNPDSYATEAFF.